Presented here are 7 T cell receptor beta chains from one specimen sequenced in a study of blood T cell repertoires in COVID-19. Repertoires were generated with immunoSEQ multiplex PCR, while TCRdb's copy carries only in-frame clones and drops some. The sample carries about 94,000 clones, 75% to 90% recorded once. Sequencing used peripheral blood. The receptor source for this set is a woman of 80 years or more with acute or convalescent COVID-19.

The J gene is TRBJ2-5, the V gene TRBV7-2; 10 nucleotides agree with TRBD2. Germline CDR1 and CDR2: SGHTA and FQGNSA. The CDR3 covers 14 residues. V was pared by 4 bases and J by 6 bases, with 5 bases of the junction left unmatched. CDR3: CASSSHSGGKTQYF. In nucleotides, the CDR3 is TGTGCCAGCAGCTCACATAGCGGGGGGAAGACCCAGTACTTC.

V usage is TRBV20-1 and J usage is TRBJ2-7, with 9 positions matching TRBD1. The CDR3 extends over 11 amino acids. The germline gives CDR1 DFQATT, CDR2 SNEGSKA (reference sequence). CDR3 coding DNA: TGCGGGACAGGGTTCGGCTACGAGCAGTACTTC. As protein: CGTGFGYEQYF.

This rearrangement joins TRBV2 to TRBJ2-4; 8 nucleotides align to TRBD1. The CDR3 contains 18 residues. Per germline, CDR1 SNHLY and CDR2 FYNNEI. The J segment lost 3 bases and the V segment lost 0 bases, leaving 10 bases of the junction unmatched. The CDR3 nucleotides read TGTGCCAGCAGTGAAGCGCTTCCCAGGGGGCTCGGCAAAAACATTCAGTACTTC. Amino acid sequence: CASSEALPRGLGKNIQYF.

This clone has only one observation. The chain carries TRBV7-9 and TRBJ2-2, with D unresolved. CDR1 is SEHNR and CDR2 is FQNEAQ in the germline V gene (reference sequence). Deletions cut 6 bases from V and 1 base from J, with 9 bases between. There are 14 residues in the CDR3. The CDR3 reads CASSLTGNTGELFF. CDR3 sequence (DNA): TGTGCCAGCAGTCTTACGGGGAACACCGGGGAGCTGTTTTTT.

V usage is TRBV25-1 and J usage is TRBJ1-1; tentative D call: TRBD1 (6 bases). Trimming cost V 1 base and J 7 bases, with 10 bases left between them. Germline V lookup: CDR1 MGHDK, CDR2 SYGVNS. This CDR3 comprises 13 residues. CDR3 nucleotide sequence: TGTGCCAGCAGTGAATTCGGACAGAATGAAGCTTTCTTT. As protein: CASSEFGQNEAFF.

This chain joins TRBV5-1 and TRBJ2-7; 9 nucleotides line up with TRBD2. The CDR3 sequence is 17 residues long. CDR1 is SGHRS and CDR2 is YFSETQ in the germline V gene. The ends lost 0 bases at V and 0 bases at J; junction bases unmatched: 7. The CDR3 loop is CASSLALASGISYEQYF. CDR3 coding DNA: TGCGCCAGCAGCTTGGCCCTAGCTAGCGGGATCTCCTACGAGCAGTACTTC. Complete variable domain (other parts from reference TRBV5-1 and TRBJ2-7): KAGVTQTPRYLIKTRGQQVTLSCSPISGHRSVSWYQQTPGQGLQFLFEYFSETQRNKGNFPGRFSGRQFSNSRSEMNVSTLELGDSALYLCASSLALASGISYEQYFGPGTRLTVT.

The chain carries TRBV27 and TRBJ1-2; D unresolved. CDR3 length: 15 amino acids. Trimming removed 4 bases at V and 4 bases at J, with 16 bases between. Germline V lookup: CDR1 MNHEY, CDR2 SMNVEV (reference sequence). CDR3 amino acids: CASSSLSGLLYGYTF. CDR3 nucleotides: TGTGCCAGCAGTTCCCTCTCGGGTTTGCTCTATGGCTACACCTTC.